This T cell receptor (beta chain) derives from a study of vaccination and CD4 T cells after COVID-19. Study background: Convalescent patients had positive nasal swab PCR results for SARS-CoV-2. Disease was mild in fewer than 10 and severe in one. Overlapping spike peptides of SARS-CoV-2, HCoV-NL63, HCoV-OC43 and HCoV-229E were used, and cells were stimulated with them.

Oncomine TCR Beta short-read sequencing was applied to DNA from cultured CD4+ T cells. TCRdb re-analysed the PCR reads in MiXCR, keeping a single row per CDR3 protein. The sample has over 15,000 distinct CDR3 sequences, 45% to 60% seen once. V was clipped by 6 bases and J by 7 bases; unmatched bases: 12. This CDR3 region has 16 residues. CDR1 and CDR2 (germline): MDHEN, SYDVKM. As to treatment: 10-day PBMC culture with coronavirus spike peptide pools or control peptides (ViraFEST assay). A remark on this clonotype: Its antigen is currently unknown.

The clonotype comes from a human donor who had recovered from COVID-19. Specimen: CD4+ T cells from blood, cultured in vitro. The chain carries TRBV28 and TRBJ2-1; 10 positions match TRBD1. CDR3 loop: CASSPRGQGLGNEQFF. In DNA, the CDR3 is TGTGCCAGCAGCCCCAGGGGACAGGGGTTAGGGAATGAGCAGTTCTTC.